Here is one T cell receptor beta chain with its context. This entry belongs to a study of CXCR3-negative and CXCR3-positive naive CD8 T cells. By phenotype, naive CD8+ T cells were CD45RO-CCR7+CD27+CD95-. The CDR3 runs to 18 residues. Germline lookup yields CDR1 MGHDK and CDR2 SYGVNS. Through 5' RACE with UMI labels, the TRB cDNA libraries were prepared. Each CDR3 protein gets one entry in TCRdb, which reprocessed the 5' RACE reads and gives no DNA. The table lists about 130,000 distinct CDR3 sequences. Sequenced input: naive CXCR3- CD8+ T cells from blood. Sample subset: CD45RO-CCR7+CD27+CD95- naive CD8+ T cells lacking CXCR3 (TNR3-). This sequence originates from a human donor in good health. Some clones in this sample may be carry-over from other donors' samples. The chain carries TRBV25-1 and TRBJ2-5; lacking DNA, the TRBD2 call made by TCRdb goes unchecked. The CDR3 spells CASSGRGRLAGGQETQYF.